This T cell receptor (beta chain) was observed in a study of OX40 agonist ivuxolimab in advanced cancers. Broadly, across the study: Ivuxolimab was an agonistic, fully human IgG2 monoclonal antibody directed against OX40 (CD134), a costimulatory receptor. Of the roughly 52 dose-escalation patients, hepatocellular carcinoma was present in around 19, melanoma in roughly 15, renal cell carcinoma in 9 and head and neck cancer in 9. Prior anti-PD-1, anti-PD-L1 or anti-CTLA-4 therapy was permitted, and approximately 41% of dose-escalation patients had received checkpoint inhibitors. The purpose of peripheral TCRbeta sequencing was to test whether ivuxolimab changed TCR sequence diversity and led to clonal T-cell expansion. In the dose-escalation cohort, 75% to 85% of patients were male, and the mean age was roughly 60 years with a range of roughly 23 to 79. Partial responses were achieved by three dose-escalation patients, of whom one had hepatocellular carcinoma and two had cutaneous melanoma. The paper describes the monotherapy dose-escalation part (N ≈ 50 patients) of the phase I trial of ivuxolimab. Intravenous ivuxolimab was administered to patients every 2 weeks at six dose levels: 0.01, 0.1, 0.3, 1.5, 3 and 10 mg/kg. Results the study describes overall, beyond this receptor: At doses from 0.1 to 3.0 mg/kg, clonal expansion was seen in both CD4+ and CD8+ blood T cells between baseline and week 6. Low levels of normalized T-cell clonal expansion were also seen in some patients who did not respond. After ivuxolimab, expanded clones were on average more numerous among CD8+ T cells than among CD4+ T cells. In partial responders in the 0.1-3.0 mg/kg groups, normalized peripheral clonal expansion was found to be among the lowest, especially among CD8+ T cells. Which antigens the clonally expanded peripheral T cells were specific for was not determined.

CDR1 and CDR2, looked up from the germline V gene, are SGDLS and YYNGEE. Including the terminal cysteine and phenylalanine, the CDR3 comprises 17 residues. The read is trimmed to its CDR3 DNA, 51 bases read in frame from base 1. After removal of 0 bases from V and 4 bases from J, the junction retains 10 bases not matched to a gene. Genomic DNA was extracted from sorted cells for sequencing of the TCRbeta CDR3 region. TCRbeta CDR3 regions were sequenced using the immunoSEQ Assay. TCRdb retrieved this table from immuneACCESS and kept in-frame rearrangements only. Not all clones are present; in checked studies, unresolved V genes account for under half, and no reason is known for the remainder. The sample profile shows about 46,000 clones; approximately 88% of them were found once. The ten top clones hold 50% to 60% of the sample. As to this clone: This receptor's antigen is unknown. Nothing much larger sits one base from this clone, and base qualities are not available.

The trial excluded patients who had a history of autoimmune disease or were on systemic immunosuppression. In every dose cohort, peripheral blood was drawn for TCR sequencing at baseline, cycle 4 day 1, and cycle 7 day 1. The samples were drawn from a first-in-human, open-label, multicenter phase I dose-escalation trial of ivuxolimab. Adults with locally advanced or metastatic melanoma, renal cell, hepatocellular, or head and neck squamous cell carcinoma were enrolled in the trial. Before TCR sequencing, CD4+ T cells and CD8+ T cells from peripheral blood were sorted into separate populations. The origin of this receptor is an adult with an advanced solid tumor such as melanoma, head and neck, liver or kidney cancer. Specimen: CD4+ or CD8+ T cells sorted from blood, collected in a trial of the OX40 agonist ivuxolimab. The rearranged chain carries TRBV9 and TRBJ2-1; 7 middle bases align to TRBD2. CDR3 reads: CASSVGSGREGYNEQFF. The sequence in DNA is TGTGCCAGCAGCGTAGGAAGCGGCAGGGAGGGATACAATGAGCAGTTCTTC.